The sequence of this T cell receptor (beta chain) was determined in a study of blood T cell repertoires in COVID-19 (dated by TCRdb to about 2020). Broadly, across the study: Samples covering the acute and convalescent phases of COVID-19 were provided by collaborators in the United States, Italy and Spain. The material from the prospective study consisted of cDNA or gDNA derived from T cells, B-cell-depleted T cells, or PBMCs. The dataset comprised deeply sampled blood TCRbeta repertoires from subjects exposed to, actively infected with, or recovered from COVID-19. The repertoires were released in a freely available public database meant as a resource for research on the immune response to SARS-CoV-2. Samples came from the ongoing ImmuneRACE study (first 160 participants) plus 1,254 subjects from 6 global collaborators. The sample metadata nearly always contained a de-identified subject ID, COVID-19 status, age in years and sex. Where available, HLA class I and class II types were obtained from metadata supplied by the sample provider rather than from assay-based typing.

Broad study findings and their caveats: How much clinical and demographic metadata was included differed by source and by participant, and the metadata was provided uncurated.

Details on this clone: Its antigen is not yet known. Base qualities are missing; no much larger clone stands one base away.

Spanning cysteine to phenylalanine, the CDR3 consists of 11 amino acids. Only the CDR3 part of the read is kept: 33 bases, read in frame from the first base. The germline V gene specifies SNHLY as CDR1 and FYNNEI as CDR2. Germline trimming: 8 bases from V, 3 bases from J; junction bases outside gene matches: 1. Another Seattle source contributed samples from volunteer blood donors who had recovered from COVID-19. Whole blood was collected in K2EDTA tubes by collaborating institutions according to the institutions' own protocols. For TCRbeta analysis, collaborators shipped samples as frozen whole blood, isolated PBMCs, or DNA extracted from either of those sample types. TCRbeta CDR3 regions were amplified from genomic DNA using the immunoSEQ Assay, a bias-controlled multiplex PCR. In the authors' own workflow: The number of nucleated cells in each sample was estimated from the amplification of reference gene primers within the assay. To quantify the absolute abundance of each unique TCRbeta CDR3 rearrangement, sequence reads were collapsed and filtered. For each sample, productive Simpson clonality was calculated as the square root of Simpson's diversity index over productive rearrangements. TCRdb provides this immuneACCESS table in a form limited to in-frame rearrangements. Some clones are lacking; in checked studies, under half of them reflect an unresolved V gene, and why the rest are absent is not known. For V, J and clone size, that table is used; D and trimming come from the DNA. The sample table records under 200,000 clones; approximately 86% of these occur just once. Jointly, the top ten make up roughly 1.1% of the sample.

The clonotype was recovered from a man aged 55 to 69 who had recovered from COVID-19. Specimen: peripheral blood. This chain joins TRBV2 to TRBJ2-7; 7 bases in between match TRBD2. Read as DNA, the sequence is TGTGCCAGCGGGACTAACTACGAGCAGTACTTC. Protein translation: CASGTNYEQYF. Full variable domain (CDR3 extended with the reference TRBV2 and TRBJ2-7 proteins): EPEVTQTPSHQVTQMGQEVILRCVPISNHLYFYWYRQILGQKVEFLVSFYNNEISEKSEIFDDQFSVERPDGSNFTLKIRSTKLEDSAMYFCASGTNYEQYFGPGTRLTVT.